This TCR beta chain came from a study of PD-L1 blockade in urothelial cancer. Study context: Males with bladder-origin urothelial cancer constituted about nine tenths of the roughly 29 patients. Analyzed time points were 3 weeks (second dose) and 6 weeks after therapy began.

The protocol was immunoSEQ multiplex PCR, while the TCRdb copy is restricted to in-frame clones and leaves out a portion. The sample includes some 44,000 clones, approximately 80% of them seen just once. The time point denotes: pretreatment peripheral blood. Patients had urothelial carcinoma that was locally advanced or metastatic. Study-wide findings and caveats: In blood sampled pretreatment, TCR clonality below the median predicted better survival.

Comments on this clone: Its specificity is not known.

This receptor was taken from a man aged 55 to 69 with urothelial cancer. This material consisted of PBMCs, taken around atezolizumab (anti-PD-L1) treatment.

CDR3 coding DNA: TGTGCCAGCAGCTTGGCCGGGGGATCCTACGAGCAGTACTTC. It encodes CASSLAGGSYEQYF. The gene calls are TRBV5-6 and TRBJ2-7, with D possibly being TRBD2 (6 bases). This CDR3 has 14 residues. Trimming shortened V by 0 bases and J by 1 base, and 8 bases separated the two germline ends. The germline V gene has CDR1 SGHDT and CDR2 YYEEEE.